A single TCR beta chain is shown here with its context. As yet, its antigen is unknown. Constant-segment primers served in 5'RACE that generated TCR alpha and TCR beta cDNA libraries bearing sample barcodes and UMIs. From the 5' RACE reads, TCRdb called clonotypes with MiXCR, one entry per CDR3 protein. The sample has about 340,000 distinct CDR3 sequences; more than 15% are singletons. These data originate in a study of T-cell memory formation after mild COVID-19. Turning to the study itself: TCR clusters were mostly donor specific. Study-wide findings and caveats: A subset of responding clones appeared in pre-infection memory, suggesting cross-reactive memory joined. CD4/CD8 balance held among clones contracting day 15 to 85, and later expanders leaned CD4+.

Specimen: PBMCs or a T cell subset sorted from them (not recorded which). The sequence was collected from a man aged 18 to 29 who had mild COVID-19 (a few samples of this study predate the infection). Cell type and time point are not known.

The CDR3, as DNA: TGCAGTGCTAGGCTTAGCGGGGGGGGCACAGATACGCAGTATTTT. Protein sequence: CSARLSGGGTDTQYF. The rearrangement uses TRBV20-1 and TRBJ2-3; 11 nucleotides align to TRBD2. Trimming removed 3 bases from V and 1 base from J; junction bases left unmatched: 3. This CDR3 contains 15 residues. Germline CDR1 DFQATT, CDR2 SNEGSKA (reference sequence).